This TCR beta chain was profiled in a study of cytomegalovirus exposure and HLA in healthy donors (dated by TCRdb to about 2017). For context, the study as a whole: An earlier analysis of roughly 500 of the donors reported 276 Gb of sequence data and 90 million to 120 million unique TCR beta sequences obtained from about 200 million T cells. About 280 gigabases of sequencing data and tens of millions of unique TCR sequences were included in an early release covering roughly 700 HLA-typed donors. Of the roughly 400 genotyped donors, 75% to 85% were placed in the genetic ancestry cluster associated with self-reported Caucasian donors. The study was designed to test whether signatures of past pathogen exposure could be identified by cataloging public T cell receptors. The T cell repertoires of several hundred subjects were profiled by immunosequencing and related to cytomegalovirus serostatus. Along with the approximately 670-subject first cohort, a separate validation cohort of over a hundred different subjects was used. To predict cytomegalovirus infection status, the study brought together high-throughput TCR immunosequencing, statistical association of individual TCRs with disease status, and machine learning. A later analysis re-analyzed previously published TCR beta repertoires from approximately 700 donors and added high-resolution HLA genotyping to study TCR occurrence patterns. The later analysis used no new phenotypic data to find candidate immune exposures, relying instead on TCR beta sequences and their occurrence across donors. An earlier analysis of more than 450 of the donors used high-throughput TCR beta sequencing to judge whether each TCR beta V gene segment behaved as functional or pseudogenic. Alongside the repertoire data, information on donor age, sex, ethnicity and CMV serostatus was compiled. A later genetic analysis used genome-wide SNP genotypes for about 55% of the 666 donors, treating that subset as a discovery cohort. Every repertoire in the discovery cohort had been generated on one and the same sequencing platform. Class I and class II HLA loci were covered by the typing at four-digit resolution. The number of donors typed differed by locus, with roughly 620-640 for A, B, C, DRB1 and DQB1, more than 500 for DQA1, 600 to 610 for DPA1, and some 440 for DPB1. Because of strong linkage in the cohort, five DR-DQ haplotypes were treated as single units for association and clustering. Among 398 genotyped donors of the cohort, an average of around 240,000 unique TCR beta nucleotide sequences was sequenced per donor, of which about 18% were non-productive.

The cohort consisted of approximately 690 healthy bone marrow donors. All cohort members were sampled while nominally healthy, although unrecorded immune exposures were likely present. The donor was CMV seronegative and belonged to the group of under 400 seronegative cohort members. A peripheral blood sample was collected from each donor, and TCR beta sequencing was performed on peripheral blood mononuclear cells. The Qiagen DNeasy Blood Extraction Kit was used to extract genomic DNA from the blood cell samples. The CDR3 sequence holds 13 residues, the cysteine and phenylalanine included. Only the CDR3 DNA is retained, 39 bases long and in frame from the first base. CDR1 MNHEY and CDR2 SMNVEV are derived from the germline V gene (reference sequence). V drops 7 bases and J drops 0 bases, leaving 6 bases in between. The library came from the immunoSEQ multiplex PCR assay. For the multiplex PCR, a mixture combining 60 forward primers for TCR Vbeta segments and 13 reverse primers for TCR Jbeta segments was used. Amplification of the CDR3 region of rearranged TCR beta genes was performed with a multiplex PCR assay on genomic DNA. Amplified TCR beta libraries were sequenced as 87-base-pair reads on the Illumina HiSeq System. Concerning the study's data processing: In a later analysis, around 80 million unique TCR beta chains were counted across the 690 or so repertoires, and some 10 million of these chains were shared by at least two donors. A nearest-neighbor algorithm error-corrected the raw reads and collapsed the reads into unique sequences, merging closely related sequences to remove PCR and sequencing errors. To assign V, D and J gene segments, CDR3 sequences were aligned to IMGT reference sequences. Each retained sequence needed at least a six-nucleotide match to both a V gene segment and a J gene segment. Rearrangements were classified as productive when the CDR3 lacked stop codons and remained in frame with V and J, and all other rearrangements were classified as non-productive. CDR3 was defined according to IMGT convention as the region running from the second conserved V-encoded cysteine to the conserved J-encoded phenylalanine. In an earlier analysis of approximately 500 of the donors, sequences lacking an unambiguous match to a single V gene segment were excluded. In an earlier analysis of 587 of the donors, V segments were called functional above 56.7% productive rearrangements and were called segregating when the between-donor standard deviation exceeded 5%. A statistical classification framework was built for diagnosing cytomegalovirus status from the catalog of TCR beta chain sequences. V and J gene assignment, in a later analysis, came from comparing TCR nucleotide sequences with IMGT/GENE-DB human TR gene sequences. In a later analysis, CDR3 sequences and most-parsimonious VDJ recombination scenarios were assigned using the TCRdist pipeline. A later analysis defined each TCR beta chain by its CDR3 amino acid sequence plus V-gene family, and excluded reads lacking a unique V-gene family. As a way to deal with suspected cross-contamination and a sequencing artifact, a later analysis dropped more than 500 nucleotide sequences that were highly shared and had low generation probability. In a later analysis, a clonal expansion index for each public chain was calculated from normalized within-repertoire ranks of inferred template counts. A later analysis computed generation probabilities with a VDJ recombination model fitted to out-of-frame rearrangements, and checked the results against IGoR. A later analysis scored TCR-TCR, TCR-HLA and TCR-CMV co-occurrence with hypergeometric tests, applying a repertoire-size bias correction to TCR pairs. A later analysis estimated false discovery rates by permuting HLA or CMV assignments 20 times. In a later analysis, co-occurring TCRs were grouped using DBSCAN, with TCRdist sequence similarity added in when clustering inside HLA-allele-positive subsets. Repertoires with fewer than 30,000 or more than 120,000 public chains, plus five repertoires with anomalous nucleotide sharing, were excluded from co-occurrence clustering. Imported from immuneACCESS, the table was reduced by TCRdb to in-frame sequences with V and J called. These copies leave out some clones; in studies compared against another copy, an unresolved V gene accounts for under half, and the cause of the remainder is not known. The DNA was the basis for D and trimming; V, J and clone size are from that table. For this sample there are 85,000 to 120,000 clones; approximately 70% appear just once. The biggest ten clones account for 0.6% to 1% of the sample.

Comment on this clone: The specificity of this receptor is unknown. Base qualities were left out, and no much larger clone turns up one base away.

The research as a whole found: Assigning TCR associations to individual alleles was difficult when HLA alleles, especially DR and DQ, strongly co-occurred. Roughly uniform sequencing depth across donors was assumed in presence/absence analyses, although this assumption may not hold. CMV serostatus was the only immune exposure information available for the cohort. Broadly in line with IMGT annotations, most TCR beta V segments showed up in productive rearrangements about 87% or about 30% of the time in an earlier analysis of several hundred of the donors. Because HLA typing was missing for some donors at each locus, association tests included only the typed subset. Linkage disequilibrium might explain the correlated functional status among segregating V segments, but an unknown experimental factor could not be ruled out. A further reported finding was that TCR beta sequences accurately predicted the HLA-A and HLA-B alleles for most subjects in the first cohort. A cluster of highly shared sequence variants was judged likely to be a technical artifact of the sequencing pipeline. In a later analysis, most CMV-associated TCR beta chains were found to appear HLA-restricted, with HLA associations seemingly driven largely by CMV exposure. Cytomegalovirus status was reported to be diagnosed by the classifier with high specificity and sensitivity in both the original and validation cohorts. The cohort was sequenced for TCR beta chains only, and without alpha or paired-chain data the features that could be detected were limited. In a later analysis, several top co-occurrence clusters were reported to appear linked to parvovirus B19, influenza, CMV and Epstein-Barr virus. Specific HLA alleles were associated with 15,000 to 20,000 TCR beta sequences at a false discovery rate of 0.05 in a later analysis. According to the authors, the approach could potentially be generalized to other disease states and immunological phenotypes. V-gene and J-gene trimming of TCR beta chains was associated with a missense DCLRE1C variant in a later genetic analysis, and the association was replicated in an independent cohort. A few of the identified cytomegalovirus-associated TCR beta chains were confirmed in vitro to be specific for cytomegalovirus antigens. In the study, 150 to 200 TCR beta chains were listed as associated with cytomegalovirus. Some IMGT-functional V segments, including TRBV6-2 and TRBV6-3, could not be distinguished by the 87-base-pair reads and were therefore excluded. In a later analysis, TCR association rates were found to vary across HLA loci, with the most associated TCRs seen for DRB1 alleles and the fewest for HLA-C alleles. In a later analysis, HLA-associated TCR beta chains showed more clonal expansion and lower generation probabilities than non-associated chains that were equally common. Compared with the roughly 700-donor mean, donors in an Asian-associated ancestry cluster had fewer N-insertions in productive TCRs, according to a later genetic analysis. While some public TCRs were present in many individuals, most TCR sequences turned up only very rarely across donors. Over 15 rarely observed V segments, including chromosome 9 orphons, were excluded from the earlier analysis of some 590 of the donors because counts were too low.

The clonotype originates from a boy between 10 and 17 years old in good health and CMV-seronegative. This chain is built from TRBV27 and TRBJ2-2, with an unclear D gene assignment. The sequenced sample was PBMCs. The sequenced DNA is TGTGCCAGCATGTCGGCGAACACCGGGGAGCTGTTTTTT. Protein translation: CASMSANTGELFF.